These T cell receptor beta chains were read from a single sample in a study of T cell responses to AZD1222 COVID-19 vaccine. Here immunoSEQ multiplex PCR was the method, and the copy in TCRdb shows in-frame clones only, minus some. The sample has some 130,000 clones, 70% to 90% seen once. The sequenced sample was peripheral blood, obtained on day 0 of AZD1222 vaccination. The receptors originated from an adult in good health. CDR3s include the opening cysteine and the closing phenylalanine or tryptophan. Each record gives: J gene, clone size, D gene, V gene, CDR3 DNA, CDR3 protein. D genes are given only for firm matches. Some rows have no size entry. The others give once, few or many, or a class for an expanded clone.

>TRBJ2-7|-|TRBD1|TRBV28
TGTGCCAGCAGACCGGGGACAGCAAGAGACGAGCAGTACTTC
CASRPGTARDEQYF
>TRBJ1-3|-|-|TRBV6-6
TGTGCCAGCACCGTACAGGCTGGCGGAAACACCATATATTTT
CASTVQAGGNTIYF
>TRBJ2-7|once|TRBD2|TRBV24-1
TGTGCCACCAGTGGAACTAGCGGGAGCCACGAGCAGTACTTC
CATSGTSGSHEQYF
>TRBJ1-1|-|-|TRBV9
TGTGCCAGCAGCGTTATAGAGACGAACACTGAAGCTTTCTTT
CASSVIETNTEAFF
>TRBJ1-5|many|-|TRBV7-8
TGTGCCAGCACCCAAGAGGTGTCAAATAGCAATCAGCCCCAGCATTTT
CASTQEVSNSNQPQHF
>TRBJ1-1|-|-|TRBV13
TGTGCCAGCAGCTTCGGTCGGCTAAATGAAGCTTTCTTT
CASSFGRLNEAFF
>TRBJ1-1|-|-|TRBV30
TGTGCCTGGAGTGTAATGAGAGGCACTGAAGCTTTCTTT
CAWSVMRGTEAFF
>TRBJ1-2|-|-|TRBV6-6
TGTGCCAGCAGCCAGGACGGGCACGGCTACACCTTC
CASSQDGHGYTF
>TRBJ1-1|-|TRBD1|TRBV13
TGTGCCAGCAGCCAGACAGGGGTGAACACTGAAGCTTTCTTT
CASSQTGVNTEAFF
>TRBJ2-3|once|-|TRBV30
TGTGCCTGGAAATTGGGCGGAGTCACAGATACGCAGTATTTT
CAWKLGGVTDTQYF
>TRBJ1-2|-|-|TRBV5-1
TGCGCCAGCAGCTTGGGGTCCGTGTGGGGGCTCAATGGCTACACCTTC
CASSLGSVWGLNGYTF
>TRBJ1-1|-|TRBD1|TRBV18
TGTGCCAGCTCACCAAAACAGGGGAATGTAGGGATTGAAGCTTTCTTT
CASSPKQGNVGIEAFF
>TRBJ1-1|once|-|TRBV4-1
TGCGCCAGCAGCCAAGAGGAGGGGATGAACACTGAAGCTTTCTTT
CASSQEEGMNTEAFF
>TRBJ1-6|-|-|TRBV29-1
TGCAGCGTCCAGGTCAGCGGGCGCGGATCACCCCTCCACTTT
CSVQVSGRGSPLHF
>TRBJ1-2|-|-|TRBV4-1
TGCGCCAGCAGCCAAAACAGGGATGGCTACACCTTC
CASSQNRDGYTF
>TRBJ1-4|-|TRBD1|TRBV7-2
TGTGCCAGCAGCACAGACAGGGGGGGAAATGAAAAACTGTTTTTT
CASSTDRGGNEKLFF
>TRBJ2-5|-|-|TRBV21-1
TGTGCCAGCAGCAAAGACACCGCCGTCCGTAAGACCCAGTACTTC
CASSKDTAVRKTQYF
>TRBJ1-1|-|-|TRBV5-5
TGTGCCAGCAGCCCCCCTGTGCTTTACACTGAAGCTTTCTTT
CASSPPVLYTEAFF
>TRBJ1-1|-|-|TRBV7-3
TGTGCCAGCAGCTCCACCCGGAAGACGGCTTTCTTT
CASSSTRKTAFF
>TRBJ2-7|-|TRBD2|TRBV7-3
TGTGCCAGCAGCTCCACGGGGGGCTACGAGCAGTACTTC
CASSSTGGYEQYF
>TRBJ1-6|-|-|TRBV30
TGTGCCTGGAATGGGCGAGAGAATTCACCCCTCCACTTT
CAWNGRENSPLHF
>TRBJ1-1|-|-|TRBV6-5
TGTGCCAGCACCGGAGAGACTGAAGCTTTCTTT
CASTGETEAFF
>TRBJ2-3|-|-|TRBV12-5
TGTGCTAGTGGTTTGGAGTCCACAGATACGCAGTATTTT
CASGLESTDTQYF
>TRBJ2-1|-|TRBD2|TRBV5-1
TGCGCCAGCAGCGAAGCGGGAGGCAGCTCCTACAATGAGCAGTTCTTC
CASSEAGGSSYNEQFF
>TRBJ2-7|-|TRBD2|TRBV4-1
TGCGCCAGCAGCCAGCATGGCGCTAGCGGGGCCTACGAGCAGTACTTC
CASSQHGASGAYEQYF
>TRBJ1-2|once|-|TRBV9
TGTGCCAGCAGTATGGCTAACTATGGCTACACCTTC
CASSMANYGYTF
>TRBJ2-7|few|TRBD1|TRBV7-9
TGTGCCAGCAGCCCCGGACAGGGAATCTACGAGCAGTACTTC
CASSPGQGIYEQYF
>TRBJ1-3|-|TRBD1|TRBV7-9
TGTGCCAGCAGCTGGACGGACAGGGAGACTGGAAACACCATATATTTT
CASSWTDRETGNTIYF
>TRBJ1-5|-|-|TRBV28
TGTGCCAGCAGTTCGAAGGGCAATGGGGATCAGCCCCAGCATTTT
CASSSKGNGDQPQHF
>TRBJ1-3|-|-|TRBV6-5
TGTGCCAGCAGCTGGACTAGAAACACCATATATTTT
CASSWTRNTIYF
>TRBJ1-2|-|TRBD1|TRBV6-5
TGTGCCAGCAGGCGACAGGGGGCGTATGGCTACACCTTC
CASRRQGAYGYTF
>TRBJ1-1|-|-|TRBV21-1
TGTGCCAGCAGCAAGGGTGAGGGACAGGGGGTAGTATTGAACACTGAAGCTTTCTTT
CASSKGEGQGVVLNTEAFF
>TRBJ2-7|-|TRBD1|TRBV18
TGTGCCAGCTCACCAAGATCCGGGACAGGGCTATACGAGCAGTACTTC
CASSPRSGTGLYEQYF
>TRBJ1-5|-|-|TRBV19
TGTGCCAGTAGTATAGATGGCAGGGCCAATCAGCCCCAGCATTTT
CASSIDGRANQPQHF
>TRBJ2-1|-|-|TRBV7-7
TGTGCCAGCAGCTTTGGGGCTATTAGTGAGCAGTTCTTC
CASSFGAISEQFF
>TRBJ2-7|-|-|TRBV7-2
TGTGCCAGCAGCCCCTCCAGTGGGTTAAACTACGAGCAGTACTTC
CASSPSSGLNYEQYF
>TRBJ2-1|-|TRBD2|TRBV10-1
TGCGCCAGCAGGAAAGCGGGGGGCGCCTACAATGAGCAGTTCTTC
CASRKAGGAYNEQFF
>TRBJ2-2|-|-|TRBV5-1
TGCGCCAGCAGCTTGGCGAACACCGGGGAGCTGTTTTTT
CASSLANTGELFF
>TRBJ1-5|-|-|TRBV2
TGTGCCAGCAGTGAAGCTCTGATAGTTCCCAATCAGCCCCAGCATTTT
CASSEALIVPNQPQHF
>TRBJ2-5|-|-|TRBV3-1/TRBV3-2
TGTGCCAGCAGCCACGCCGGACTACTGCCGGGATACTTC
CASSHAGLLPGYF
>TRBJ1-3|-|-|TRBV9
TGTGCCAGCAGCCCCGTCGGTGGGTTCTTTGGAAACACCATATATTTT
CASSPVGGFFGNTIYF
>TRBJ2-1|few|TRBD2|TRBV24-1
TGTGCCACCAGTGACGGGAGGACAAGGCGTGAGCAGTTCTTC
CATSDGRTRREQFF
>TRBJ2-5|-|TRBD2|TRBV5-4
TGTGCCAGCAGTCTTCGGCGGGGGGGCTTGATGGCGACCCAGTACTTC
CASSLRRGGLMATQYF
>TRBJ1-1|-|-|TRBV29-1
TGCAGCGTTTTGACAGTCATGAACACTGAAGCTTTCTTT
CSVLTVMNTEAFF
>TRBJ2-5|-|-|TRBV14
TGTGCCAGCAGCTTAGCAACCGGGACCCAGTACTTC
CASSLATGTQYF
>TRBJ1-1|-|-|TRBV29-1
TGCAGCGGGACCGGTCGGGGGGCGCGAACTGAAGCTTTCTTT
CSGTGRGARTEAFF